This T cell receptor beta chain was recovered during a study of T cells in Graves' hyperthyroidism and ophthalmopathy. Turning to the study itself: At the time of initial diagnosis and before any treatment, peripheral blood was collected.

CDR1 is MNHNS, CDR2 SASEGT, per germline. The trim removed 2 bases at V and 5 bases at J, leaving 8 bases unmatched. The CDR3 spans 18 residues. RNA transcripts provided the source from which TCR beta CDR3 regions were amplified. HTBI primers were employed in a first-round RT-PCR of the TCR CDR3. TCRdb itself ran the multiplex PCR reads through MiXCR, one entry per CDR3 protein. The sample lists around 400,000 distinct CDR3 sequences, roughly 15% occurring once. Sequencing was performed on blood. This chain connects TRBV6-1 to TRBJ2-2; TRBD2 matches 13 bases. This TCR came from a woman aged 60-75 years with Graves' ophthalmopathy. In DNA, the CDR3 is TGTGCCAGCAGTGAACGGTGGACTAGCGGGAGACAAACCGGGGAGCTGTTTTTT. It is translated as CASSERWTSGRQTGELFF.